This record concerns one TCR beta chain sequence. The antigen is not known. The data derive from a study of T cell responses to AZD1222 COVID-19 vaccine. Generated by immunoSEQ multiplex PCR, the TCRdb table keeps only in-frame clones and is missing some. The sample carries around 100,000 clones, 89% recorded once. The study, taken as a whole, reports: The study sampled repertoires only after the peak T cell response. Regions 160-218 and 743-854 held dominance among vaccine-associated CD4 TCRs, which spanned spike. The donor group comprised mostly white British people and more females; the analysis possibly underestimated clonal diversity.

Looked up from germline, CDR1 is WNHNN and CDR2 is SYGVQD (reference sequence). This CDR3 is built from 14 residues. Trimming removed 4 bases from V and 1 base from J; junction bases left unmatched: 1. The rearrangement uses TRBV10-1 and TRBJ1-1, with 9 bases lining up with TRBD1. Material: peripheral blood, obtained on day 0 of AZD1222 vaccination. The source is an adult in good health. Here the CDR3 reads CASSVGQGNTEAFF. The CDR3 DNA follows: TGCGCCAGCAGTGTGGGACAGGGGAACACTGAAGCTTTCTTT.